This T cell receptor (beta chain) appears in the sequencing data of a study of shared clonotypes between healthy human individuals (dated by TCRdb to the early 2020s). For the study in its entirety: The cohort included three men and a couple of women between 18 and 49 years of age. For each donor, CD4 naive and CD4 memory were each given three plates, CD8 naive was given two plates, and CD8 memory was given one plate. To estimate repertoire size and how much clonotype sharing occurs between individuals, the study deeply sequenced the blood TCR repertoires of several healthy adults. To increase sequencing depth and limit assay-specific biases, TCR repertoire library preparation and sequencing were carried out by different laboratories using diverse techniques. Each donor's leukapheresis produced roughly between roughly 0.85 and 10 billion PBMCs.

Using the deep immunoSEQ assay, multiplex PCR amplified TCR CDR3 regions from genomic DNA. Genomic DNA extracted from each cell subset was distributed evenly over all wells of several immunoSEQ 96-well plates, and each plate served as one replicate. For sorted subsets, each replicate PCR was loaded with around 200 ng genomic DNA, equivalent to 30,000 to 35,000 T cell genomes. Purified libraries were quantified with a Qubit 3.0 fluorometer, sized on a Bioanalyzer 2100, and re-quantified with the KAPA Library Quantification kit. Every immunoSEQ 96-well plate was sequenced on a separate single-read 150-cycle Illumina NextSeq 550 flow cell. In the authors' own workflow: The immunoSEQ output contained only junctional sequences without quality scores, so filtering could not match that applied to full-length reads. To assign V/J genes and CDR3, sequences were annotated against IMGT germline references using PyIR, a Python wrapper for IgBLAST v1.9. Reads were removed for weak V/J assignments (E-value above 1e-6), missing CDR3, stop codons, out-of-frame junctions, or ambiguous translated residues. A V3J clonotype was defined by an identical inferred V gene, J gene, and CDR3 amino acid sequence. Percentage overlap between repertoires was calculated by dividing the number of shared unique clonotypes by the size of the smaller repertoire. Repertoire richness was assessed with RTK rarefaction, the Chao1 estimator, and Recon v2.1 estimates of unobserved clonotypes. Generation probabilities were computed with OLGA for all TCRbeta clonotypes obtained by the gDNA method from a few donors. TCRdb provides this immuneACCESS table in a form limited to in-frame rearrangements. Some clones are lacking; in checked studies, under half of them reflect an unresolved V gene, and why the rest are absent is not known. V, J and clone size are taken as reported in that table, and D and trimming were inferred from the DNA itself. The sample table contains roughly 2.5 million clones; only one count was recorded for around nine tenths of them. Together, the top ten hold about 0.13% of the sample.

What the authors observed across the whole study: When a handful of donors were compared, the shared fraction of clonotypes was roughly 5% for naive CD4, roughly 3.3% for naive CD8, roughly 2.5% for memory CD4, and roughly 0.43% for memory CD8. Rarefaction of sorted-subset datasets indicated incomplete sequencing despite the large sequencing depth. Estimated clonotype richness was generally larger for naive than for memory subsets. Sampling was restricted to blood, and TCR repertoires in tissue are likely to differ from TCR repertoires in blood. The genetic and exposure-history diversity represented was limited by the small number of donors. Pairwise subsampling indicated that sequencing depth was expected to affect the degree of clonotype sharing among donors. Clonotypes shared by all four sorted-subset donors showed higher generation probabilities than non-shared clonotypes.

The donors were healthy, HIV-negative adults who had no recently reported acute infections or vaccinations. Only Caucasian adults living in Nashville, Tennessee, USA were represented among the donors. CD4+ T cells were enriched through magnetic negative selection, after which naive cells were positively selected on CD45RA and the remaining negative fraction served as the memory subset. Blood was obtained by leukapheresis, after which PBMCs were separated by Ficoll-Histopaque density gradient centrifugation and cryopreserved in liquid nitrogen vapor phase. Analytical flow cytometry was used to check the purity and quantity of each magnetically sorted T cell population. Genomic DNA was isolated from every sorted fraction and measured by UV absorbance on a Nanodrop 2000c. As for this clone: Its recognized antigen is unknown. The input lacks base qualities; no much larger clone sits a single base away.

The CDR3 contains 17 residues, cysteine and phenylalanine counted. The kept DNA is CDR3 alone, 51 bases in frame from the first base. CDR1 and CDR2 are drawn from the germline V gene: MRHNA, SNTAGT. After removal of 5 bases from V and 8 bases from J, the junction retains 12 bases not matched to a gene. The receptor's source is a man aged 18 to 29 in good health. Sequenced material: naive CD4+ T cells sorted from blood. The sample's cell subset or site label is to be understood as: CD45RA+ positively selected. The chain couples TRBV6-4 to TRBJ2-1; the junction holds 13 bases that match TRBD2. The CDR3 region: CASSPVPTSGRTHEQFF. The DNA sequence is as follows: TGTGCCAGCAGTCCCGTCCCGACTAGCGGGAGGACGCATGAGCAGTTCTTC.